Listed below are T cell receptor beta chains from one sample, sequenced in a study of beta chain features in type 1 diabetes. Clones were read by immunoSEQ multiplex PCR, and TCRdb kept only the in-frame ones, dropping some. The sample lists around 310,000 clones, approximately 11% seen once, with roughly 0.014% in the top ten. Sequencing was carried out using naive CD4+ T cells from blood. The receptors were gathered from a woman in her thirties in good health. The conserved cysteine and the conserved F or W are not part of the CDR3 here.

>TRBV9|TRBJ2-7
ASSPPQRGREYEQY
>TRBV18|TRBJ2-7
ASSPSTGSYEQY
>TRBV25-1|TRBJ2-2
ASRLQGAQGGELF
>TRBV6-4|TRBJ2-1
ASSVDRGSWNEQF
>TRBV7-9|TRBJ2-5
ASSSWAPPETQY
>TRBV10-3|TRBJ1-5
AISPGTENQPQH
>TRBV5-4|TRBJ2-3
ASSPGQGMDTQY
>TRBV5-4|TRBJ2-5
ASSSTGGKETQY
>TRBV4-2|TRBJ2-3
ASSGEGGRTDTQY
>TRBV7-2|TRBJ2-7
ASSSQGLGAYEQY
>TRBV7-9|TRBJ2-7
ASRPGQLNPYEQY
>TRBV6-7|TRBJ2-1
ASSYSDEGFDEQF
>TRBV5-4|TRBJ1-5
ASSLGGEGVNQPQH
>TRBV5-4|TRBJ2-3
ASSLLTSGMSDTQY